Presented here are 27 T cell receptor beta chains from one specimen sequenced in a study of regulatory T cells in long-lasting Graves disease. Sequencing libraries for TCR beta were prepared with iRepertoire HTBI primers and Arm-PCR of CDR3 regions. One entry per CDR3 protein, called by TCRdb with MiXCR from the multiplex PCR reads. This table has roughly 510,000 distinct CDR3 sequences, roughly a sixth appearing once. Time point reported: newly diagnosed GD, antithyroid drugs for less than 3 months. Scientists built the TCR library using RNA that was extracted from PBMCs. This same sample was also taken into another study, of T cells in Graves' hyperthyroidism and ophthalmopathy.

Here the sequenced sample was peripheral blood mononuclear cells (PBMCs), taken at new diagnosis, from a patient treated with antithyroid drugs. All receptors come from a man in his late teens or twenties with Graves disease.

This clonotype was counted a few times. J is TRBJ1-5 and V is TRBV5-4, with D perhaps TRBD1 (5 bases). The V gene lost 4 bases and the J gene lost 6 bases, with 14 bases spanning the gap. This CDR3 has 14 residues. Looked up from germline, CDR1 is SGHNT and CDR2 is YYREEE (reference sequence). This chain's CDR3 is CASSTAGGAQPQHF. The CDR3 DNA reads TGTGCCAGCAGCACAGCCGGGGGTGCTCAGCCCCAGCATTTT.

The chain is built from TRBV7-2 and TRBJ2-3, with 9 nucleotides matching TRBD2. J gave up 5 bases and V 5 bases, and 8 bases lay outside the gene matches. The length of the CDR3 is 15 residues. The germline V gene encodes CDR1 SGHTA and CDR2 FQGNSA. CDR3 loop: CASSRAGGGVDTQYF. CDR3 sequence (DNA): TGTGCCAGCAGCAGAGCGGGAGGAGGAGTAGATACGCAGTATTTT.

This clonotype was recorded many times. The rearrangement links TRBV12-3 or TRBV12-4 to TRBJ2-5; 16 positions agree with TRBD2. J was trimmed by 5 bases and V by 5 bases; bases with no gene match: 8. The CDR3 has 17 residues. The CDR3 is CASSLGTSGRARETQYF. The CDR3 bases are TGTGCCAGCAGTCTAGGGACTAGCGGGAGGGCCCGGGAGACCCAGTACTTC.

V gene TRBV25-1 combines with J gene TRBJ2-7; the D is unclear. V was clipped by 5 bases and J by 9 bases, with 17 bases between them. The CDR3 contains 13 residues. Germline loops: CDR1 MGHDK, CDR2 SYGVNS. CDR3 sequence: CASSSNPPIGQYF. The CDR3 region has the DNA TGTGCCAGCAGTTCTAACCCCCCAATCGGGCAGTACTTC.

This chain connects TRBV27 to TRBJ2-7; D uncertain. The CDR3 length is 13 residues. The germline V gene encodes CDR1 MNHEY and CDR2 SMNVEV (reference sequence). Trimming left V 3 bases short and J 7 bases short, with 13 bases between. CDR3 in DNA: TGTGCCAGCAGTTTTAACACCCCCTTGGAGCAGTACTTC. Its protein product is CASSFNTPLEQYF.

The chain carries TRBV20-1 and TRBJ2-7; 8 bases are shared with TRBD1. This CDR3 has 16 residues. V shed 2 bases, J shed 2 bases, and the junction held 11 bases outside the gene matches. The germline gives CDR1 DFQATT, CDR2 SNEGSKA (reference sequence). The CDR3, as DNA: TGCAGTGCTAGAACGACAGGGGCCGACCTAACCTACGAGCAGTACTTC. It is translated as CSARTTGADLTYEQYF.

In its sample, this clonotype was seen many times. V usage is TRBV20-1 and J usage is TRBJ2-5, with 8 bases identical to TRBD2. Germline V CDR1 and CDR2: DFQATT, SNEGSKA (reference sequence). The J segment lost 0 bases and the V segment lost 7 bases, leaving 7 bases of the junction unmatched. This CDR3 has 14 residues. The CDR3 DNA sequence: TGCAGTGTCAGCCGGGGGGGCGACCAAGAGACCCAGTACTTC. This sequence encodes CSVSRGGDQETQYF.

In its sample, this clonotype was seen many times. The chain is built from TRBV11-2 and TRBJ2-5, with TRBD2 matching over 12 bases. Germline V gives CDR1 SGHAT, CDR2 FQNNGV. This CDR3 spans 16 amino acids. V lost 0 bases and J lost 4; bases outside the gene matches: 3. CDR3 amino acids: CASSLDRTSGTETQYF. Written as DNA, the CDR3 is TGTGCCAGCAGCTTAGATCGGACTAGCGGGACAGAGACCCAGTACTTC.

This clonotype has a count of ten or more. The chain combines TRBV27 with TRBJ1-4, with D perhaps TRBD1 (6 bases). The V gene lost 8 bases and the J gene lost 2 bases, with 15 bases spanning the gap. Germline CDR1 reads MNHEY; CDR2 reads SMNVEV (reference sequence). The CDR3 contains 15 residues. As DNA, the CDR3 is TGTGCCAGCGCTTCGGCGGGGGCCACTAATGAAAAACTGTTTTTT. This gives the protein CASASAGATNEKLFF.

This clonotype was found many times. The chain recombines TRBV3-1 with TRBJ1-5; D call uncertain. V was shortened by 6 bases and J by 4 bases, with 7 bases between the two germline ends. This CDR3 has 12 amino acids. CDR1 LGHDT and CDR2 YNNKEL come from the germline V gene (reference sequence). The CDR3: CASSRRNQPQHF. The CDR3 DNA follows: TGTGCCAGCAGTCGAAGAAATCAGCCCCAGCATTTT.

In its sample, this clonotype was seen a few times. The J gene is TRBJ2-3, the V gene TRBV19, with D perhaps being TRBD1 or TRBD2 (5 bases each). The V end lost 3 bases, the J end lost 3 bases, and 13 bases lay between the germline ends. The germline gives CDR1 LNHDA, CDR2 SQIVND (reference sequence). The CDR3 extends over 15 amino acids. The CDR3 nucleotides read TGTGCCAGTAGTATCGGGGACCGCGATACAGATACGCAGTATTTT. Its translation: CASSIGDRDTDTQYF.

With regard to this clonotype: Since a much larger clone is just one base distant, this may be a read error. The chain couples TRBV6-1 to TRBJ2-7; D is possibly TRBD2 (6 bases). CDR3 length: 14 residues. Germline V gene sequence: CDR1 MNHNS, CDR2 SASEGT. This CDR3 reads CANSEGRGPYEQYF. CDR3 DNA: TGTGCCAACAGTGAAGGGCGGGGCCCCTACGAGCAGTACTTC.

CDR3 amino acids: CSVESMLEGDTQYF. The CDR3 bases are TGCAGCGTTGAAAGTATGTTAGAAGGAGATACGCAGTATTTT. The genes are TRBV29-1 and TRBJ2-3; D remains ambiguous. Per germline, CDR1 SQVTM and CDR2 ANQGSEA. CDR3 length: 14 residues. V lost 2 bases and J lost 5, with 14 bases in between.

This clonotype was detected ten times or more. The CDR3 loop reads CSARDRLQTLGTEAFF. CDR3 nucleotide sequence: TGCAGTGCTAGAGATCGGTTACAGACCTTGGGCACTGAAGCTTTCTTT. V is TRBV20-1 and J is TRBJ1-1; D is unclear. In germline, CDR1 is DFQATT, CDR2 SNEGSKA (reference sequence). V lost 0 bases, J lost 4 bases, and 18 bases lay in between. CDR3 length: 16 amino acids.

The V call is TRBV5-6, the J call TRBJ1-1, with 8 positions matching TRBD1. Per germline, CDR1 SGHDT and CDR2 YYEEEE. Germline trimming cut 5 bases from V and 7 bases from J; bases unmatched to any gene: 7. The CDR3 is made up of 13 amino acids. CDR3 sequence (DNA): TGTGCCAGCAGAGCCCAGGGGGCGAATGAAGCTTTCTTT. Residues: CASRAQGANEAFF.

This clonotype was recorded many times. The junction does not match germline at one end; this may be a read error. The V and J genes are TRBV5-1 and TRBJ2-3; D may correspond to TRBD1 or TRBD2 (5 bases each). Germline lookup yields CDR1 SGHRS and CDR2 YFSETQ. CDR3 size: 14 residues. CDR3 bases: TGTGCCAGCAGCCCGGGGCAGGTCACAGATACGCAGTATTTT. Translated, it gives CASSPGQVTDTQYF.

The rearrangement uses TRBV6-2 or TRBV6-3 and TRBJ1-6, with D possibly being TRBD1 (5 bases). The germline V gene encodes CDR1 MNHEY and CDR2 SVGEGT. The V end lost 5 bases, the J end lost 7 bases, and 12 bases lay between the germline ends. This CDR3 comprises 14 residues. The CDR3 region is CASSGSGGNSPLHF. The CDR3 DNA follows: TGTGCCAGCAGTGGGTCGGGGGGAAATTCACCCCTCCACTTT.

This clonotype was seen more than once but under ten times. Written as DNA, the CDR3 is TGTGCCAGCAGTCCGGGACTAGCGGGAGGGTCTATGGGCAATGAGCAGTTCTTC. The encoded protein is CASSPGLAGGSMGNEQFF. This sequence joins TRBV6-1 and TRBJ2-1; 16 positions agree with TRBD2. The V segment lost 5 bases and the J segment 6 bases; nucleotides outside the gene matches: 10. CDR3 length: 18 amino acids. CDR1 MNHNS and CDR2 SASEGT come from the germline V gene.

In this sample, this clonotype turned up many times. The chain carries TRBV12-3 or TRBV12-4 and TRBJ2-7, with TRBD1 matching over 9 bases. The CDR3 covers 13 residues. V was clipped by 4 bases and J by 5 bases; unmatched bases: 3. As DNA, the CDR3 is TGTGCCAGCAGTTGGACAGGGGTCGACGAGCAGTACTTC. Its translation is CASSWTGVDEQYF.

This clonotype was recorded once. A far larger clone lies a single base away; this is likely a read error. The genes are TRBV12-3 or TRBV12-4 and TRBJ2-3, with D perhaps matching TRBD2 (6 bases). The better agreement between TRBJ2-1 and the DNA end casts doubt on the J call. The CDR3 spans 15 residues. CDR3 DNA: TGTGCCAACAGTTTAGCGAGGAGGGCCCGAAGTGAGCAGTTCTTC. As protein: CANSLARRARSEQFF.

This clonotype was counted at least ten times. The chain recombines TRBV6-1 with TRBJ2-5, with D possibly TRBD2 on 6 matching bases. The germline V gene encodes CDR1 MNHNS and CDR2 SASEGT. V shed 5 bases and J shed 2 bases, with 9 bases lying between them. CDR3 length: 13 amino acids. CDR3 loop: CASSRSGQETQYF. CDR3 sequence (DNA): TGTGCCAGCAGTCGTAGCGGACAAGAGACCCAGTACTTC.

The J gene is TRBJ2-2, the V gene TRBV5-1, with D possibly matching TRBD2 (5 bases). Deletions cut 5 bases from V and 3 bases from J, with 11 bases between. The germline CDR1 and CDR2 sequences are SGHRS and YFSETQ. CDR3 length equals 14 residues. Here the CDR3 reads CASRLGEYTGELFF. CDR3 DNA sequence: TGCGCCAGCAGGCTGGGAGAATACACCGGGGAGCTGTTTTTT.

This chain uses TRBV12-3 or TRBV12-4 with TRBJ2-1; 12 nucleotides agree with TRBD2. The CDR3 is made up of 19 amino acids. The J segment lost 0 bases and the V segment lost 6 bases, leaving 12 bases of the junction unmatched. CDR3 DNA: TGTGCCAGCAGATACTCTAGCGGGGGGGCCTGGAGCTCCTACAATGAGCAGTTCTTC. Translation gives CASRYSSGGAWSSYNEQFF.

This clonotype has ten or more counts. The CDR3 DNA sequence: TGTGCCAGCACAAGGGAGACTGGGGCCAACGTCCTGACTTTC. Amino acids: CASTRETGANVLTF. The V gene is TRBV2, the J gene TRBJ2-6, with D possibly being TRBD2 (5 bases). CDR3 size: 14 residues. Germline V gene lookup returns CDR1 SNHLY and CDR2 FYNNEI. Between the trimmed V and J ends, which lost 7 bases and 2 bases, there was a span of 9 bases.

This clonotype was observed a few times. This sequence joins TRBV10-3 and TRBJ1-5; the match to TRBD1 covers 8 bases. CDR3 size: 14 residues. V shed 4 bases and J 5 bases; nucleotides not matched to a gene: 4. Germline V gene lookup returns CDR1 ENHRY and CDR2 SYGVKD. CDR3 sequence (DNA): TGTGCCATCAGTGGACAGGGGTTTGATCAGCCCCAGCATTTT. Translation gives CAISGQGFDQPQHF.

Remarks on this clonotype: In this CDR3 the conserved last residue, phenylalanine or tryptophan, is missing, so a read error is likely. The chain combines TRBV27 with TRBJ2-7, with 8 bases aligning to TRBD1. The junction had 6 bases not matched to a gene; V was cut back by 2 bases and J by 6 bases. CDR1 is MNHEY, CDR2 SMNVEV, per germline (reference sequence). This CDR3 is 14 amino acids long. The DNA of the CDR3 is TGTGCCAGCAGTTTACCAGGGGGCGCCGTCGAGCAGTACTTG. This encodes CASSLPGGAVEQYL.

This clonotype has more than one count but fewer than ten. CDR3 sequence reads: CASSLDQLAGPYNEQFF. The CDR3 nucleotides read TGCGCCAGCAGCTTGGACCAACTAGCGGGCCCCTACAATGAGCAGTTCTTC. The chain is built from TRBV5-1 and TRBJ2-1; 9 bases match TRBD2. With 0 bases clipped from V and 2 bases from J, the junction kept 6 bases outside the gene matches. The CDR3 loop spans 17 amino acids. Looked up from germline, CDR1 is SGHRS and CDR2 is YFSETQ.